The 22 T cell receptor beta chains listed next were all sequenced from one sample in a study of blood T cell repertoires in COVID-19. This table comes from immunoSEQ multiplex PCR, and its TCRdb copy is limited to in-frame clones, with some not included. Here the sample spans 130,000 or so clones, about four fifths being singletons. The sequencing input was PBMCs or T cells enriched from blood (not recorded which). These TCRs come from a man aged 25-45 years who had recovered from COVID-19.

V usage is TRBV6-4 and J usage is TRBJ1-2; D unclear. The CDR3 is made up of 14 amino acids. Trimming pared 5 bases from V and 2 bases from J, leaving 12 bases between. Germline CDR1 reads MRHNA; CDR2 reads SNTAGT. CDR3 nucleotide sequence: TGTGCCAGCAGTCCTCTAGCAGGAAACTATGGCTACACCTTC. Protein: CASSPLAGNYGYTF.

DNA for the CDR3: TGTGCCAGCAGCCCCGGGACAGGGGGCGGGGTCCAAGAGACCCAGTACTTC. Amino acids: CASSPGTGGGVQETQYF. V and J are TRBV11-3 and TRBJ2-5, with 12 bases fitting TRBD1. V shed 5 bases and J 1 base; nucleotides not matched to a gene: 8. The length of the CDR3 is 17 residues. CDR1 is SGHNT and CDR2 is YENEEA in the germline V gene.

The chain uses TRBV4-1 and TRBJ2-1; possible D gene TRBD1, 5 bases. CDR1 and CDR2 (germline): MGHRA, YSYEKL. The CDR3 is made up of 16 amino acids. With 0 bases removed from V and 4 bases from J, the gap between germline ends came to 13 bases. The CDR3 DNA sequence: TGCGCCAGCAGCCAAGATACAAGGGGCGGATACAATGAGCAGTTCTTC. This translates into CASSQDTRGGYNEQFF.

The rearrangement joins TRBV6-4 to TRBJ2-3, with 7 bases matching TRBD2. This CDR3 comprises 14 residues. V lost 4 bases and J lost 0; bases outside the gene matches: 1. The germline gives CDR1 MRHNA, CDR2 SNTAGT. DNA for the CDR3: TGTGCCAGCAGTGGCGGGGGAAGCACAGATACGCAGTATTTT. It specifies CASSGGGSTDTQYF.

The chain uses TRBV4-2 and TRBJ1-2, with D tentatively TRBD1 (6 bases). CDR1 and CDR2 from the germline V gene are LGHNA and YNFKEQ. Trimming removed 6 bases at V and 4 bases at J, with 18 bases between. This CDR3 contains 15 residues. The CDR3 is CASSPRDTDPYGYTF. As DNA, the CDR3 is TGTGCCAGCAGTCCCCGGGACACCGATCCCTATGGCTACACCTTC.

The gene calls are TRBV2 and TRBJ2-7; perhaps TRBD1 as D (5 bases). V dropped 4 bases and J dropped 5 bases, with 9 bases sitting between them. Germline assignment: CDR1 SNHLY and CDR2 FYNNEI. CDR3 length equals 12 residues. For the CDR3, the DNA is TGTGCCAGCAGTGGAGGCAGGGACGAGCAGTACTTC. Amino acids: CASSGGRDEQYF.

This clone appeared a few times. This chain links TRBV7-2 with TRBJ1-1; a weak D match, TRBD1 (5 bases). CDR1 and CDR2 from the germline V gene are SGHTA and FQGNSA. Trimming shortened V by 5 bases and J by 1 base, and 11 bases separated the two germline ends. This CDR3 region has 14 residues. The CDR3 bases are TGTGCCAGCAGCGCCGACAGAAAGAACACTGAAGCTTTCTTT. It codes for CASSADRKNTEAFF.

The chain joins TRBV19 to TRBJ1-6, with D uncertain. V lost 3 bases and J lost 3, with 15 bases in between. CDR3 length equals 17 residues. Germline V gene sequence: CDR1 LNHDA, CDR2 SQIVND (reference sequence). For the CDR3, the DNA is TGTGCCAGTAGTATCGGGGTAGTGAAGAGCTATAATTCACCCCTCCACTTT. Its translation: CASSIGVVKSYNSPLHF. The complete variable domain, with remaining parts taken from reference TRBV19 and TRBJ1-6, reads DGGITQSPKYLFRKEGQNVTLSCEQNLNHDAMYWYRQDPGQGLRLIYYSQIVNDFQKGDIAEGYSVSREKKESFPLTVTSAQKNPTAFYLCASSIGVVKSYNSPLHFGNGTRLTVT.

This sequence joins TRBV18 and TRBJ1-2; TRBD1 aligns across 7 bases. V dropped 2 bases and J dropped 3; count of bases not matched to a gene: 3. CDR1 is KGHSH, CDR2 LQKENI, per germline. The CDR3 runs 14 residues. The CDR3 loop reads CASSPAGTDYGYTF. CDR3 in DNA: TGTGCCAGCTCACCAGCGGGGACAGACTATGGCTACACCTTC.

The chain has TRBV24-1 and TRBJ1-4; D is uncertain. CDR1 is KGHDR, CDR2 SFDVKD, per germline. The germline V and J ends were trimmed by 7 bases and 5 bases, with 13 bases remaining between them. CDR3 length: 14 amino acids. CDR3 region: CATSLLVRNEKLFF. CDR3 coding DNA: TGTGCCACCAGCCTTCTAGTAAGGAATGAAAAACTGTTTTTT.

This chain connects TRBV5-1 to TRBJ2-7, with 13 bases that match TRBD2. The junction had 4 bases not matched to a gene; V was cut back by 5 bases and J by 5 bases. The CDR3 totals 14 residues. The germline gives CDR1 SGHRS, CDR2 YFSETQ. The CDR3 reads CASRNGLAGDEQYF. The CDR3 DNA reads as TGCGCCAGCAGGAATGGACTAGCGGGAGACGAGCAGTACTTC. Filled out from reference TRBV5-1 and TRBJ2-7, the complete variable domain reads KAGVTQTPRYLIKTRGQQVTLSCSPISGHRSVSWYQQTPGQGLQFLFEYFSETQRNKGNFPGRFSGRQFSNSRSEMNVSTLELGDSALYLCASRNGLAGDEQYFGPGTRLTVT.

The genes are TRBV29-1 and TRBJ2-5; 8 positions agree with TRBD1. Germline V gene data show CDR1 as SQVTM and CDR2 as ANQGSEA. The CDR3 runs 13 residues. V was pared by 4 bases and J by 4 bases, with 5 bases of the junction left unmatched. The DNA of the CDR3 is TGCAGCGTTGTCCAGGGGGCGGGAGAGACCCAGTACTTC. Translated, it gives CSVVQGAGETQYF.

In its sample, this clone was seen a few times. This chain joins TRBV7-2 and TRBJ1-6, with 7 positions matching TRBD1. Germline V gives CDR1 SGHTA, CDR2 FQGNSA. The CDR3 has 12 residues. Trimming removed 5 bases from V and 14 bases from J; junction bases left unmatched: 6. The CDR3 protein is CASSTRQGSLHF. Written as DNA, the CDR3 is TGTGCCAGCAGCACCCGACAGGGATCCCTCCACTTT.

V gene TRBV11-2 combines with J gene TRBJ2-7; 8 bases are shared with TRBD1. CDR3 length equals 15 residues. Unmatched junction bases numbered 13, after V lost 5 bases and J lost 7 bases. Germline loops: CDR1 SGHAT, CDR2 FQNNGV. The CDR3 DNA reads TGTGCCAGCAGCGCCGATGGCAGGGGGCGTCAGGAGCAGTACTTC. Protein: CASSADGRGRQEQYF.

This chain uses TRBV19 with TRBJ2-3; 10 positions agree with TRBD2. The junction had 6 bases not matched to a gene; V was cut back by 4 bases and J by 5 bases. The germline gives CDR1 LNHDA, CDR2 SQIVND (reference sequence). This CDR3 is 15 amino acids long. The CDR3 region has the DNA TGTGCCAGTAGTACTCTAGCGGGAGCGAGAGATACGCAGTATTTT. Its protein product is CASSTLAGARDTQYF.

This chain links TRBV5-8 with TRBJ2-1, with 7 positions matching TRBD1. Per the germline V gene, CDR1 is SGHTS and CDR2 is YDEGEE. V dropped 4 bases and J dropped 0; count of bases not matched to a gene: 1. This CDR3 has 14 residues. CDR3 sequence reads: CASSDRDSYNEQFF. The CDR3 DNA reads as TGTGCCAGCAGCGACAGGGACTCCTACAATGAGCAGTTCTTC.

The chain couples TRBV7-2 to TRBJ1-4, with TRBD1 matching over 7 bases. Germline lookup yields CDR1 SGHTA and CDR2 FQGNSA. V gave up 5 bases and J gave up 4 bases; unmatched junction bases: 4. The CDR3 spans 14 residues. CDR3 sequence: CASSMTGFNEKLFF. The CDR3, as DNA: TGTGCCAGCAGCATGACAGGGTTTAATGAAAAACTGTTTTTT.

The chain employs TRBV18 and TRBJ2-7; no clear D gene. The CDR3 has 12 residues. V lost 5 bases and J 0 bases, leaving 5 bases between the germline ends. From germline, CDR1 is KGHSH and CDR2 LQKENI. Here the CDR3 DNA reads TGTGCCAGCTCATGGAGCTCCTACGAGCAGTACGTC. Protein: CASSWSSYEQYV.

The rearrangement links TRBV11-2 to TRBJ2-1; a weak D match, TRBD2 (6 bases). The V end lost 1 base, the J end lost 4 bases, and 8 bases lay between the germline ends. From germline, CDR1 is SGHAT and CDR2 FQNNGV. This CDR3 has 14 amino acids. CDR3 DNA: TGTGCCAGCAGCTTAGTGCGGGAATACAATGAGCAGTTCTTC. Translated, it gives CASSLVREYNEQFF.

The V and J genes are TRBV3-1 (or the pseudogene TRBV3-2) and TRBJ1-1; D ambiguous. CDR3 length: 14 amino acids. Germline-derived CDR1 and CDR2 are LGHDT and YNNKEL (reference sequence). Deletions cut 6 bases from V and 1 base from J, with 12 bases between. The CDR3 bases are TGTGCCAGCAGTGGACTTTCAGGGAACACTGAAGCTTTCTTT. Amino acid sequence: CASSGLSGNTEAFF.

The gene calls are TRBV14 and TRBJ2-7; perhaps TRBD1 as D (5 bases). The germline CDR1 and CDR2 sequences are SGHDN and FVKESK. The CDR3 has 14 residues. V lost 4 bases and J 5 bases, leaving 15 bases between the germline ends. DNA of the CDR3: TGTGCCAGCAGCCTCAGGGCCCTCCTGGACGAGCAGTACTTC. Translating it yields CASSLRALLDEQYF.

The genes are TRBV5-6 and TRBJ2-7; the D is unclear. The V end lost 3 bases, the J end lost 3 bases, and 7 bases lay between the germline ends. The germline V gene encodes CDR1 SGHDT and CDR2 YYEEEE. The CDR3 length is 12 residues. The CDR3 reads CASSSGHYEQYV. The CDR3 DNA follows: TGTGCCAGCAGCTCTGGCCACTACGAGCAGTACGTC.